A selection of T cell receptor beta chains follows, all from one sample in a study of PD-1 blockade in classical Hodgkin lymphoma. TCRdb keeps only in-frame clones here, not all; method: immunoSEQ multiplex PCR. This sample has over 20,000 clones; roughly four fifths occur once, and the top ten carry approximately 25%. This sample comprised peripheral blood mononuclear cells (PBMCs), obtained before the second cycle of nivolumab. The receptors were gathered from a human donor with classical Hodgkin lymphoma. CDR3s include the opening cysteine and the closing phenylalanine or tryptophan. D genes are given only for firm matches. Clone size is not always given. Where it is, it says once, few, many or a class for expanded clones.

d_call: .; j_call: TRBJ1-1; clone_size: few; v_call: TRBV29-1; cdr3_nt: TGCAGCGTTGACAGGGGAGACACTGAAGCTTTCTTT; cdr3_aa: CSVDRGDTEAFF
d_call: TRBD1; j_call: TRBJ2-1; clone_size: .; v_call: TRBV6-5; cdr3_nt: TGTGCCAGCAGCCGGACAGGGACGTACAATGAGCAGTTCTTC; cdr3_aa: CASSRTGTYNEQFF
d_call: .; j_call: TRBJ2-3; clone_size: once; v_call: TRBV7-9; cdr3_nt: TGTGCCAGCAGCTTCGGGGGGCCCGGGACAGATACGCAGTATTTT; cdr3_aa: CASSFGGPGTDTQYF
d_call: TRBD1; j_call: TRBJ1-5; clone_size: .; v_call: TRBV6-1; cdr3_nt: TGTGCCAGCAGCAGGACAGGCCTCAATCAGCCCCAGCATTTT; cdr3_aa: CASSRTGLNQPQHF
d_call: TRBD1; j_call: TRBJ1-3; clone_size: .; v_call: TRBV6-5; cdr3_nt: TGTGCCAGCAGCCGACAGGGGGTGTTTGGAAACACCATATATTTT; cdr3_aa: CASSRQGVFGNTIYF
d_call: .; j_call: TRBJ2-3; clone_size: .; v_call: TRBV9; cdr3_nt: TGTGCCAGCAGCGTAAAAGGTGGCGCAGATACGCAGTATTTT; cdr3_aa: CASSVKGGADTQYF
d_call: .; j_call: TRBJ2-1; clone_size: few; v_call: TRBV6-1; cdr3_nt: TGTGCCAGCAGCCCCACCTACAATGAGCAGTTCTTC; cdr3_aa: CASSPTYNEQFF
d_call: TRBD2; j_call: TRBJ2-1; clone_size: .; v_call: TRBV11-1; cdr3_nt: TGTGCCAGCAGCCCGACTAGCGGGGGAGGTTATGAGCAGTTCTTC; cdr3_aa: CASSPTSGGGYEQFF
d_call: .; j_call: TRBJ1-2; clone_size: few; v_call: TRBV6-5; cdr3_nt: TGTGCCAGCAGTCCCCTCGGCGGATATGGCTACACCTTC; cdr3_aa: CASSPLGGYGYTF
d_call: TRBD2; j_call: TRBJ2-1; clone_size: .; v_call: TRBV27; cdr3_nt: TGTGCCAGCAGTTTAAGCGGGGGGGGTCTAGCGGGTGAGCTCTACAATGAGCAGTTCTTC; cdr3_aa: CASSLSGGGLAGELYNEQFF